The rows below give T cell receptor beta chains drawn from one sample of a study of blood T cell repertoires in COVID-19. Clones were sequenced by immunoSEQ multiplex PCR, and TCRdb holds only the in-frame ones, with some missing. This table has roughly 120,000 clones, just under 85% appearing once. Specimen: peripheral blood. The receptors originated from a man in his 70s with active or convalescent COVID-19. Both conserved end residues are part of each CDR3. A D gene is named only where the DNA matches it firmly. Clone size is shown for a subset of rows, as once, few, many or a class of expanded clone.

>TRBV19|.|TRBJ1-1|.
CASSIWERGTEAFF
TGTGCCAGTAGTATCTGGGAACGGGGCACTGAAGCTTTCTTT
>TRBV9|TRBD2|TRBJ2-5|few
CASSLAGGEIETQYF
TGTGCCAGCAGCCTAGCGGGAGGGGAGATCGAGACCCAGTACTTC
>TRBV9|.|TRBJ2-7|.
CASSVAGSDEQYF
TGTGCCAGCAGCGTAGCAGGGTCAGACGAGCAGTACTTC
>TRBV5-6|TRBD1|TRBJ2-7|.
CASSGGTGWYEQYF
TGTGCCAGCAGCGGAGGGACAGGGTGGTACGAGCAGTACTTC
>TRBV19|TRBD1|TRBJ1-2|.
CASSMRTGTNYGYTF
TGTGCCAGTAGTATGAGGACAGGGACTAACTATGGCTACACCTTC
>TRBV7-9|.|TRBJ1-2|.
CASSQTPNYGYTF
TGTGCCAGCAGCCAGACACCTAACTATGGCTACACCTTC
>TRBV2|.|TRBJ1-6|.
CASRTDNSPLHF
TGTGCCAGCCGGACAGATAATTCACCCCTCCACTTT
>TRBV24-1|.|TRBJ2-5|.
CATSDSDPRPEGTQYF
TGTGCCACCAGTGATTCTGACCCACGGCCAGAGGGGACCCAGTACTTC
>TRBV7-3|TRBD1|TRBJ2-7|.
CASSFTGGGYEQYF
TGTGCCAGCAGCTTTACAGGGGGTGGCTACGAGCAGTACTTC
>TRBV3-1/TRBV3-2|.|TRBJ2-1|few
CASSPDRVTGDEQFF
TGTGCCAGCAGCCCAGACAGGGTGACGGGGGATGAGCAGTTCTTC
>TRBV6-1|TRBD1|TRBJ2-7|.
CASSDRSRTGNYEQYF
TGTGCCAGCAGTGATCGTTCCCGGACAGGGAACTACGAGCAGTACTTC
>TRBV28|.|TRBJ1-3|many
CASISSGNTIYF
TGTGCCAGCATCTCCAGTGGAAACACCATATATTTT
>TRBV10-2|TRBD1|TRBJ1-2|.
CASREDRGGSYGYTF
TGCGCCAGCAGAGAAGACAGGGGAGGAAGCTATGGCTACACCTTC
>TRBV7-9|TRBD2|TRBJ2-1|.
CASSLGSSGSDEQFF
TGTGCCAGCAGCTTAGGGTCTAGCGGGAGTGATGAGCAGTTCTTC
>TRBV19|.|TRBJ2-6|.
CASRRQAYGANVLTF
TGTGCCAGCCGCAGACAGGCGTATGGGGCCAACGTCCTGACTTTC
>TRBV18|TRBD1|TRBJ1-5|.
CASSPGTGAQPQHF
TGTGCCAGCTCACCCGGGACAGGGGCGCAGCCCCAGCATTTT
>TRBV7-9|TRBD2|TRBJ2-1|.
CASSSGLAGTYNEQFF
TGTGCCAGCAGCTCAGGACTAGCGGGCACCTACAATGAGCAGTTCTTC
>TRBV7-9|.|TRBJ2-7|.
CASSSVYEQYF
TGTGCCAGCAGCTCCGTCTACGAGCAGTACTTC
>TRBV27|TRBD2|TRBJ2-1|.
CASSSPIAGVVYEQFF
TGTGCCAGCAGTTCTCCGATAGCGGGAGTGGTCTATGAGCAGTTCTTC
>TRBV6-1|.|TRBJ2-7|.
CASSEVRTYEQYF
TGTGCCAGCAGTGAAGTCAGGACCTACGAGCAGTACTTC
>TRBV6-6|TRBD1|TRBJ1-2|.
CASSNTNRGLNYGYTF
TGTGCCAGCAGCAACACGAACAGGGGGCTTAACTATGGCTACACCTTC
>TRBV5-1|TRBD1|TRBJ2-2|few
CASSLRGQGAHTGELFF
TGCGCCAGCAGCTTGAGGGGACAGGGGGCTCACACCGGGGAGCTGTTTTTT
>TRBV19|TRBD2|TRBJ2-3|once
CASSKGTSPDTQYF
TGTGCCAGTAGTAAGGGGACTAGCCCAGATACGCAGTATTTT
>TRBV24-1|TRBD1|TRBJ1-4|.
CATGRDSHREKLFF
TGTGCCACCGGCCGGGACAGTCACAGGGAAAAACTGTTTTTT
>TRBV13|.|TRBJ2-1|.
CASSPAVGAGRYNEQFF
TGTGCCAGCAGCCCCGCCGTGGGCGCCGGAAGATACAATGAGCAGTTCTTC
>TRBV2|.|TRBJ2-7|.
CASSESGYEQYF
TGTGCCAGCAGTGAAAGCGGATACGAGCAGTACTTC
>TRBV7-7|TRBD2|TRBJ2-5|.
CASSPGLAGAETQYF
TGTGCCAGCAGCCCGGGACTAGCGGGAGCGGAGACCCAGTACTTC
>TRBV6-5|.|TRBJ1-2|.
CASRAGGAGYTF
TGTGCCAGCAGGGCGGGGGGCGCTGGCTACACCTTC
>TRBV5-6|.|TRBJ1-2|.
CASSRVDTDMSYTF
TGTGCCAGCAGCCGGGTGGACACAGATATGAGCTACACCTTC
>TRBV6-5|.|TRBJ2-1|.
CASSQNGGSYNEQFF
TGTGCCAGCAGTCAAAATGGGGGGTCCTACAATGAGCAGTTCTTC